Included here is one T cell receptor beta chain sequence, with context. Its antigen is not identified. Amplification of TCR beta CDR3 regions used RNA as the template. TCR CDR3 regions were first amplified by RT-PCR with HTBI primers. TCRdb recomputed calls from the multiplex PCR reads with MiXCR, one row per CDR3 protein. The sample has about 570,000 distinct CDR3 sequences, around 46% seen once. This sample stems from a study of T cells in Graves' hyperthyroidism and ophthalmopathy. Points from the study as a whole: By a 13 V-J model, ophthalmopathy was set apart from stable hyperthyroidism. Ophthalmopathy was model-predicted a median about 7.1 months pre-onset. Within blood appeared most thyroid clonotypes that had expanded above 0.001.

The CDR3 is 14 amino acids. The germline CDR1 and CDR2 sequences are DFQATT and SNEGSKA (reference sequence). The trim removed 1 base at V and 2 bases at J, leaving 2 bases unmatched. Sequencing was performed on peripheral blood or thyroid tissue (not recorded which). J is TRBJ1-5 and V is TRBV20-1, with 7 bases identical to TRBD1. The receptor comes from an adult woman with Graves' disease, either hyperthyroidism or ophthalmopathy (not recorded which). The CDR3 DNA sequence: TGCAGTGCTAGAGCCGGGACAGGCAATCAGCCCCAGCATTTT. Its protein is CSARAGTGNQPQHF.